The T cell receptor (beta chain) under discussion was sequenced for a study of read filtering for tumor transcriptome and immune sequencing. A few counts support this clonotype. V dropped 5 bases and J dropped 5; count of bases not matched to a gene: 2. This CDR3 contains 12 residues. Germline CDR1 is MNHEY and CDR2 is SMNVEV (reference sequence). From around 440 ng of RNA, a library with molecular barcoded alpha/delta and beta/gamma adaptors was made. TCRdb used MiXCR to reprocess the reads, holding one entry per CDR3 protein. Of roughly 69,000 distinct CDR3 sequences listed, over 11% are singletons.

This receptor was obtained from a donor at least 40 years old with multiple myeloma. Sequenced sample: a population of CD138-negative cells sorted from bone marrow. V is TRBV27 and J is TRBJ2-5, with 7 bases aligning to TRBD2. The CDR3 region is CASSRGGETQYF. In DNA, the CDR3 is TGTGCCAGCAGTAGGGGAGGGGAGACCCAGTACTTC.